This TCR beta chain comes out of a study of blood T cell repertoires in COVID-19. As handled by the study authors: Cell counts per sample came from amplifying reference gene primers. TCRdb's table, derived via immunoSEQ multiplex PCR, lists solely in-frame clones and lacks some. Clone size and V and J calls were adopted from that table, with D and trimming inferred from the DNA. The profile shows approximately 210,000 clones, roughly 87% of them singletons. V lost 7 bases and J 3 bases, leaving 12 bases between the germline ends. Germline V gene lookup returns CDR1 LNHDA and CDR2 SQIVND (reference sequence). The CDR3 contains 14 residues.

This chain links TRBV19 with TRBJ2-2, with a tentative D call TRBD2 (7 bases). Input material: peripheral blood. This receptor was taken from a middle-aged man with active or convalescent COVID-19. Written as DNA, the CDR3 is TGTGCCAGTAACAGGGAGGGGGACACCGGGGAGCTGTTTTTT. Translation gives CASNREGDTGELFF.